This is a list of T cell receptor beta chains from one sample in a study of post-analysis software for immune sequencing data. TCRdb redid the calling of the PCR reads with MiXCR, one entry per CDR3 protein. The sample has about half a million distinct CDR3 sequences; around 40% are singletons. Sequences were obtained from blood. The receptors originated from a girl between 10 and 17 years old with multiple sclerosis. Both conserved end residues are part of each CDR3. The D gene is left open where the match is weak. Clone size appears in some rows only: once, few, many, or a class for an expanded clone.

>NA|TRBV28|NA|TRBJ2-3
TGTGCCAGCAGTTTGCGACATCAACCAAAACTTGGGGGGACAGATACGCAGTATTTT
CASSLRHQPKLGGTDTQYF
>few|TRBV5-1|TRBD1|TRBJ1-4
TGCGCCAGCAGCGACAGGGTCGGAGAAAAACTGTTTTTT
CASSDRVGEKLFF
>many|TRBV20-1|TRBD1|TRBJ2-7
TGCAGTGCTAGTGGACAGGGTCGGAGCTCCTACGAGCAGTACTTC
CSASGQGRSSYEQYF
>NA|TRBV27|NA|TRBJ2-3
TGTGCCAGCAGTTCCCCCGTTCTAGAAGATACGCAGTATTTT
CASSSPVLEDTQYF
>NA|TRBV28|NA|TRBJ1-2
TGTGCCAGCAGTTTAGACAGGCACTATGGCTACACCTTC
CASSLDRHYGYTF
>once|TRBV18|NA|TRBJ2-7
TGTGCCAGCTCACCCCCAGGGCTCCTTAGCTCCTACGAGCAGTACTTC
CASSPPGLLSSYEQYF
>few|TRBV5-1|NA|TRBJ2-7
TGCGCCAGCAGCGGGGACTTTTCCTACGAGCAGTACTTC
CASSGDFSYEQYF
>NA|TRBV12-3/TRBV12-4|NA|TRBJ2-1
NA
CASSFGAGGLDNEQFF
>NA|TRBV7-2|TRBD2|TRBJ2-7
TGTGCCAGCAGCTTAGATGGCCCCCCAGGAGCGGGAGTAATATACGAGCAGTACTTC
CASSLDGPPGAGVIYEQYF
>few|TRBV4-3|NA|TRBJ2-6
TGCGCCAGCAGCCAAGTCTCCTCTGGGGCCAACGTCCTGACTTTC
CASSQVSSGANVLTF
>NA|TRBV11-1|TRBD2|TRBJ2-1
TGTGCCAGCAGCCCCGCCTTTAGCGGGACCGCCAATGAGCAGTTCTTC
CASSPAFSGTANEQFF
>NA|TRBV21-1|NA|TRBJ2-1
TGTGCCAGCCCTTCTCGGACTAGCGGGAAGCGGCACTACTACAATGAGCAGTTCTTC
CASPSRTSGKRHYYNEQFF
>NA|TRBV9|NA|TRBJ2-1
TGTGCCAGCAGCCCCGGGACGGCCATAGAGACCCAGTTCTTC
CASSPGTAIETQFF
>NA|TRBV12-3/TRBV12-4|NA|TRBJ2-2
TGTGCCAGCAGTCAAGGACGGTACACCGGGGAGCTGTTTTTT
CASSQGRYTGELFF
>once|TRBV28|NA|TRBJ1-2
TGTGCCAGCAGTGTACAGATTAACTATGGCTACACCTTC
CASSVQINYGYTF
>NA|TRBV5-1|NA|TRBJ2-7
TGCGCCAGCAGCTTGAACCAATACGAGCAGTACTTC
CASSLNQYEQYF
>NA|TRBV20-1|TRBD1|TRBJ2-5
TGCAGTGCTGTTACAGGGGGCGAGCTGGAGACCCAGTACTTC
CSAVTGGELETQYF
>NA|TRBV9|TRBD1|TRBJ1-1
TGTGCCAGCAGCGCGACAGGGGGGACTGAAGCTTTCTTT
CASSATGGTEAFF
>few|TRBV7-4|TRBD2|TRBJ2-4
TGTGCCAGCAGCGCCCGGACTAGCGGGAGAACGGGACCCAAAAACATTCAGTACTTC
CASSARTSGRTGPKNIQYF
>NA|TRBV28|TRBD2|TRBJ2-7
TGTGCCAGCAGTCCTCAAGGTGGGACTAGCGGGAGCTACGAGCAGTACTTC
CASSPQGGTSGSYEQYF
>NA|TRBV20-1|NA|TRBJ1-1
TGCAGTGCTAGAGCCGCGGACGCGATTTTGAACACTGAAGCTTTCTTT
CSARAADAILNTEAFF
>few|TRBV7-7|NA|TRBJ1-5
TGTGCTAGCAGCTTAGAATTCAGGGTGAGGGGCAATCAGCCCCAGCATTTT
CASSLEFRVRGNQPQHF
>once|TRBV10-2|TRBD2|TRBJ2-3
TGCGCCAGCAGTGATAACCGGCTGGCGGGAGAGGGGACAGATACGCAGTATTTT
CASSDNRLAGEGTDTQYF
>few|TRBV6-6|TRBD2|TRBJ2-3
TGTGCCAGCAGTTACTCGTATAGCGGGAACACAGATACGCAGTATTTT
CASSYSYSGNTDTQYF
>NA|TRBV29-1|NA|TRBJ2-7
TGCAGCGTTGTTGACAGGTACTCCTACGAGCAGTACTTC
CSVVDRYSYEQYF